This TCR beta chain emerged from a study of blood T cell repertoires in COVID-19. In the study overall: From T cells, B-cell-depleted T cells, or PBMCs came the material, which was cDNA or gDNA.

CDR3 length: 14 residues. Germline assignment: CDR1 PRHDT and CDR2 FYEKMQ (reference sequence). Trimming shortened V by 0 bases and J by 5 bases, and 10 bases separated the two germline ends. Per the study methods: Amplification of reference gene primers was used by the study to estimate nucleated cell counts. Method: immunoSEQ multiplex PCR; TCRdb's copy keeps in-frame clones and lacks some. V, J and clone size reflect that table, while D and trimming were determined from the DNA. Among about 34,000 clones, 90% were seen once, and the ten largest hold roughly a fifth. The sequenced sample was peripheral blood. This clonotype was obtained from a man older than 75 with acute or convalescent COVID-19. V is TRBV13 and J is TRBJ2-5; the D gene is possibly TRBD2 (6 bases). The CDR3 region is CASSLGTSTETQYF. The CDR3 coding sequence is TGTGCCAGCAGCTTAGGAACTAGCACGGAGACCCAGTACTTC. The entire variable domain, with the rest obtained from reference TRBV13 and TRBJ2-5, is as follows: AAGVIQSPRHLIKEKRETATLKCYPIPRHDTVYWYQQGPGQDPQFLISFYEKMQSDKGSIPDRFSAQQFSDYHSELNMSSLELGDSALYFCASSLGTSTETQYFGPGTRLLVL.